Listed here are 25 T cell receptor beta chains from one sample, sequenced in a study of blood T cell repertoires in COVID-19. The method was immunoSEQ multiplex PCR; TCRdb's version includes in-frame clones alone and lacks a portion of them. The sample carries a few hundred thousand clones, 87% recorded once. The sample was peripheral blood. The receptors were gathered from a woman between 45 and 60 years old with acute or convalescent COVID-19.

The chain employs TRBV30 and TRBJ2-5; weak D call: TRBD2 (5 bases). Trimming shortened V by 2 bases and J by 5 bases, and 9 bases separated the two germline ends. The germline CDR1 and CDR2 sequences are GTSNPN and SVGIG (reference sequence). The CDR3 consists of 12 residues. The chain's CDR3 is CAWSTSTETQYF. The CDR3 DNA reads TGTGCCTGGAGTACTAGTACGGAGACCCAGTACTTC.

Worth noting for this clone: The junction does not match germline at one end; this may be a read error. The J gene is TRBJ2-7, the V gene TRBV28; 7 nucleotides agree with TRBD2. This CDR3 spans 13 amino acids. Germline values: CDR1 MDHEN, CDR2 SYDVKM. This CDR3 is CASTGGIRGLSHF. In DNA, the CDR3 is TGTGCCAGCACCGGGGGAATAAGGGGACTATCACACTTC.

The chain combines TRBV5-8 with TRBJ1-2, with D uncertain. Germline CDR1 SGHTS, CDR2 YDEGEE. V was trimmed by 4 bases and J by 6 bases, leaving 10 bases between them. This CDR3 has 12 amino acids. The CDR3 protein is CASSLDGNGYTF. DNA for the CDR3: TGTGCCAGCAGCCTGGACGGGAATGGCTACACCTTC.

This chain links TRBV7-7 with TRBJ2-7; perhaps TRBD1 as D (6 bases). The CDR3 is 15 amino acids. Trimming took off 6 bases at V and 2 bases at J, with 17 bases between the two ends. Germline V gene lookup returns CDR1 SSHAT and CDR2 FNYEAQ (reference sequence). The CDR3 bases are TGTGCCAGCAGACACGCCGGGACAAGGACCTACGAGCAGTACTTC. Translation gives CASRHAGTRTYEQYF.

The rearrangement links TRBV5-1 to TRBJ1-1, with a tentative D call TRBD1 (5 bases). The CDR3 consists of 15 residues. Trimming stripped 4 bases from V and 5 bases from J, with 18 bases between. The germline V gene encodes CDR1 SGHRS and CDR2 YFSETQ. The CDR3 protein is CASSDPRGGETEAFF. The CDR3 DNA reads TGCGCCAGCAGCGACCCACGGGGAGGGGAAACTGAAGCTTTCTTT. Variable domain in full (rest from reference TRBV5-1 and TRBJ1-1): KAGVTQTPRYLIKTRGQQVTLSCSPISGHRSVSWYQQTPGQGLQFLFEYFSETQRNKGNFPGRFSGRQFSNSRSEMNVSTLELGDSALYLCASSDPRGGETEAFFGQGTRLTVV.

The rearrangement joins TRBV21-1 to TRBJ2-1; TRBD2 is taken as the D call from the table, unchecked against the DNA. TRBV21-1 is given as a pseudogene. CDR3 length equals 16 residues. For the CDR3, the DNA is TGTGCCAGCAGCATTACGGGACTAGCGGCAAACAATGAGCAGTTCTTC. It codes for CASSITGLAANNEQFF.

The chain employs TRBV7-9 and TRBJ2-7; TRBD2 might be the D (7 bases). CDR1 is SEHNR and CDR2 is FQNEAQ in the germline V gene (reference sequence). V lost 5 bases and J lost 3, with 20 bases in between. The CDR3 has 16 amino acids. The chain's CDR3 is CASSQWGGRKYYEQYF. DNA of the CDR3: TGTGCCAGCAGCCAATGGGGGGGCAGAAAGTACTACGAGCAGTACTTC.

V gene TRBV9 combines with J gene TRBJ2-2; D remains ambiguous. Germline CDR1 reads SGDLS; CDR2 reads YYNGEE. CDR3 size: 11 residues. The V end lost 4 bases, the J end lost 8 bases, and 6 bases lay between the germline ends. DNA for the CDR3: TGTGCCAGCAGCTCCCATGGGGAGCTGTTTTTT. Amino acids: CASSSHGELFF.

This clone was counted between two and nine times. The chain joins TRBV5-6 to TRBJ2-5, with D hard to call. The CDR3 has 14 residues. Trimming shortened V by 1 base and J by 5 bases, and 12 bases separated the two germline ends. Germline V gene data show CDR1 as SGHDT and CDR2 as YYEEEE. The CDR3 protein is CASSLRASRETQYF. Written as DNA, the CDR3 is TGTGCCAGCAGCTTGCGTGCATCGAGGGAGACCCAGTACTTC. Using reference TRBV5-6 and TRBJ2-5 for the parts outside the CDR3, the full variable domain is DAGVTQSPTHLIKTRGQQVTLRCSPKSGHDTVSWYQQALGQGPQFIFQYYEEEERQRGNFPDRFSGHQFPNYSSELNVNALLLGDSALYLCASSLRASRETQYFGPGTRLLVL.

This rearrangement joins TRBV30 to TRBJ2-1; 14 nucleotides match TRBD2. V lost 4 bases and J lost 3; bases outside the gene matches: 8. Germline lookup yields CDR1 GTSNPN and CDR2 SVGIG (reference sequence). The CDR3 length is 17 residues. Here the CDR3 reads CAWIRTSGRYIYNEQFF. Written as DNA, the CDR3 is TGTGCCTGGATTAGGACTAGCGGGAGGTATATCTACAATGAGCAGTTCTTC.

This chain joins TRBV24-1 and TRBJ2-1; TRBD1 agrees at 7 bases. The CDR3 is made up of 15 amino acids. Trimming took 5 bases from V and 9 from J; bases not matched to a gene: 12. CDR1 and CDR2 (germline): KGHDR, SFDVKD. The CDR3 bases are TGTGCCACCAGTGGGGTGGACAGGCCCCTCGGTGAGCAGTTCTTC. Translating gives CATSGVDRPLGEQFF.

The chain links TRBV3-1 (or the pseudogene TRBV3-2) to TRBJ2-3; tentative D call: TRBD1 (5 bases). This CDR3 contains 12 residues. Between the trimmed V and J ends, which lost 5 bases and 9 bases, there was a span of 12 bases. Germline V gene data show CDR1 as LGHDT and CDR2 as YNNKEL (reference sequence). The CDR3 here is CASSMTDRTQYF. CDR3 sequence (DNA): TGTGCCAGCAGCATGACAGACCGGACGCAGTATTTT.

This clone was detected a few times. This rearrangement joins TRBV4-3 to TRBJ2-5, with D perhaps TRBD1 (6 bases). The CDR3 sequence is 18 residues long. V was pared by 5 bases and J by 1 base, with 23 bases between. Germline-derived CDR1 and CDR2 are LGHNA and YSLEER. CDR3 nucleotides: TGCGCCAGCAGCAAATTGGGGGCCCCGGGCCGCTCCCAAGAGACCCAGTACTTC. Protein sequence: CASSKLGAPGRSQETQYF.

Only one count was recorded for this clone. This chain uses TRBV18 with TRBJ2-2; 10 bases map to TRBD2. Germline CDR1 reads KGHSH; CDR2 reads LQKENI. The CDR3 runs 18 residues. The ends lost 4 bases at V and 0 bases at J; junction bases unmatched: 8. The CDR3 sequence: CASSQELAGFANTGELFF. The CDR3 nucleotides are TGTGCCAGCTCACAGGAACTAGCGGGGTTCGCGAACACCGGGGAGCTGTTTTTT.

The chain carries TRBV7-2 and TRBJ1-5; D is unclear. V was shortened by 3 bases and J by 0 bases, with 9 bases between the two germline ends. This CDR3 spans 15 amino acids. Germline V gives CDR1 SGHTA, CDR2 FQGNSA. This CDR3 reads CASSLAGNSNQPQHF. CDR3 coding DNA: TGTGCCAGCAGCTTGGCGGGTAATAGCAATCAGCCCCAGCATTTT. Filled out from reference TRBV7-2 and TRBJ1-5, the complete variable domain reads GAGVSQSPSNKVTEKGKDVELRCDPISGHTALYWYRQSLGQGLEFLIYFQGNSAPDKSGLPSDRFSAERTGGSVSTLTIQRTQQEDSAVYLCASSLAGNSNQPQHFGDGTRLSIL.

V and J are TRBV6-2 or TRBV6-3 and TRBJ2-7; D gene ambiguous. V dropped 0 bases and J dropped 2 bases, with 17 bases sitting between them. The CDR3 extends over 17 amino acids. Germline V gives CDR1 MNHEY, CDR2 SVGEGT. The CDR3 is CASSYSRLYRKPYEQYF. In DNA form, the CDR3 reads TGTGCCAGCAGTTACTCGAGGCTGTATCGAAAACCCTACGAGCAGTACTTC.

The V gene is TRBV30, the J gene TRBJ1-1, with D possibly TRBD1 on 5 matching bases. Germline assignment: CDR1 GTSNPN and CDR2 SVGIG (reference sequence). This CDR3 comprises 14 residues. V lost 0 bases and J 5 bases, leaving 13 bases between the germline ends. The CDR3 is CAWSVFDSRTEAFF. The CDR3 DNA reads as TGTGCCTGGAGTGTATTCGACAGTAGAACTGAAGCTTTCTTT. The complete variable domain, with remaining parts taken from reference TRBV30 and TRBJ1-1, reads SQTIHQWPATLVQPVGSPLSLECTVEGTSNPNLYWYRQAAGRGLQLLFYSVGIGQISSEVPQNLSASRPQDRQFILSSKKLLLSDSGFYLCAWSVFDSRTEAFFGQGTRLTVV.

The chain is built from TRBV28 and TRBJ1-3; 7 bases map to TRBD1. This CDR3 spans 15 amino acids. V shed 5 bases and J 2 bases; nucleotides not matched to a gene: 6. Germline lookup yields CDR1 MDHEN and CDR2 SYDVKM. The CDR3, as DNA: TGTGCCAGCAGTGAATGGACAGGACCTGGAAACACCATATATTTT. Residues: CASSEWTGPGNTIYF.

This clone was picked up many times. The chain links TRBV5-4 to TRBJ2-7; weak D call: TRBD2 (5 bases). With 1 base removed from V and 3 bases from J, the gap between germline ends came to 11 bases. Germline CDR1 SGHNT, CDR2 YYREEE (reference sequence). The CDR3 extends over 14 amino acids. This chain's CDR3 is CASSLRSTNYEQYF. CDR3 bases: TGTGCCAGCAGCTTGCGATCGACTAACTACGAGCAGTACTTC.

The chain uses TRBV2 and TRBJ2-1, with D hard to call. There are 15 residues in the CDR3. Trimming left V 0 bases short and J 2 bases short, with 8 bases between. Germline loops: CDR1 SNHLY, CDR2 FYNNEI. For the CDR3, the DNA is TGTGCCAGCAGTGAAGCGCTAGTGACCTACAATGAGCAGTTCTTC. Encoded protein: CASSEALVTYNEQFF.

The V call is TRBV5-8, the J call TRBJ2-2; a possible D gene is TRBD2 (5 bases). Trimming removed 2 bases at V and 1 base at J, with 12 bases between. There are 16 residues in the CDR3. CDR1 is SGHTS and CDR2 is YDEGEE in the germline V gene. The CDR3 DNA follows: TGTGCCAGCAGCTTTTGGGCGGGTCGGAACACCGGGGAGCTGTTTTTT. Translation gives CASSFWAGRNTGELFF.

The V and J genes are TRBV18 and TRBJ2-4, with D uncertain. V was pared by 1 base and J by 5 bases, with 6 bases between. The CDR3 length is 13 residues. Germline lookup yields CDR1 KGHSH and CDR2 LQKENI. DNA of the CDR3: TGTGCCAGCTCACCACAACAACAAAACATTCAGTACTTC. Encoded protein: CASSPQQQNIQYF.

The CDR3 loop reads CASLRENQPQHF. Written as DNA, the CDR3 is TGTGCCAGTCTCAGGGAAAATCAGCCCCAGCATTTT. The chain carries TRBV28 and TRBJ1-5, with a possible D match to TRBD1 (5 bases). This CDR3 contains 12 residues. Trimming shortened V by 9 bases and J by 4 bases, and 10 bases separated the two germline ends. Per the germline V gene, CDR1 is MDHEN and CDR2 is SYDVKM.

The CDR3 sequence: CASSQGPMGGYTF. In nucleotides, the CDR3 is TGTGCCAGCAGCCAGGGCCCGATGGGTGGCTACACCTTC. The chain carries TRBV3-1 (or the pseudogene TRBV3-2) and TRBJ1-2; no definite D call. Trimming cost V 3 bases and J 7 bases, with 12 bases left between them. CDR3 length: 13 amino acids. Germline-derived CDR1 and CDR2 are LGHDT and YNNKEL (reference sequence).

The CDR3 here is CAISESGGLVGTEAFF. CDR3 sequence (DNA): TGTGCCATCAGTGAGTCGGGGGGGCTGGTGGGCACTGAAGCTTTCTTT. The chain is built from TRBV10-3 and TRBJ1-1; weak D call: TRBD1 (6 bases). Trimming took off 0 bases at V and 4 bases at J, with 15 bases between the two ends. The germline gives CDR1 ENHRY, CDR2 SYGVKD. This CDR3 contains 16 residues.